The clone carrying this T cell receptor (beta chain) was seen just once. Its antigen is not known. V was trimmed by 0 bases and J by 6 bases, leaving 13 bases between them. Germline CDR1 is SGDLS and CDR2 is YYNGEE. The CDR3 covers 15 residues. Generated by immunoSEQ multiplex PCR, the TCRdb table keeps only in-frame clones and is missing some. The sample includes about 78,000 clones, just under 85% of them seen just once. The source of the sample is a study of T cells in localized non-small cell lung cancer. Study observations and caveats: Longer overall survival was seen with higher T cell density measured in blood. Since sequencing was restricted to only one region of the tumor, intratumor heterogeneity remains a possibility. Among the top 100 tumor clones, a median around 57 appeared in adjacent lung. Uninvolved adjacent lung had more T cell clonality than any other tissue, topping tumor.

This chain uses TRBV9 with TRBJ1-5, with a weak D call TRBD1 (6 bases). This clonotype was sampled from a man aged 40 to 69 with stage I lung adenocarcinoma. The sequenced sample was peripheral blood, obtained before any cancer treatment. The CDR3 nucleotides are TGTGCCAGCAGCGTAGACCCAGGGGTCGGTCAGCCCCAGCATTTT. Protein: CASSVDPGVGQPQHF.